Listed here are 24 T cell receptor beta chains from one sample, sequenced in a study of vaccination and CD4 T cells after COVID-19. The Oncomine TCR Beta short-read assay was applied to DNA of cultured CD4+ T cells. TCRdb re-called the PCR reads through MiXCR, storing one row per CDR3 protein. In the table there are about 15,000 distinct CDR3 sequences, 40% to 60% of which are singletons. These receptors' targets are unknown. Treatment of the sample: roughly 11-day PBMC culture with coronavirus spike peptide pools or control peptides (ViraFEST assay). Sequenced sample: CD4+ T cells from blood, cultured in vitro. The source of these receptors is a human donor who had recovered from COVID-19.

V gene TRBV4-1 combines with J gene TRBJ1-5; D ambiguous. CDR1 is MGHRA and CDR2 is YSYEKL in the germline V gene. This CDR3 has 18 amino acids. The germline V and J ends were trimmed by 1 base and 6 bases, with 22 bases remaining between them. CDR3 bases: TGCGCCAGCAGCCAAGTCGACATGGGCATGAGCGCGGGTCAGCCCCAGCATTTT. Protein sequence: CASSQVDMGMSAGQPQHF.

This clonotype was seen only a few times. Written as DNA, the CDR3 is TGTGCCAGCAGAGGTGGGAGCACCGGGGAGCTGTTTTTT. Its translation: CASRGGSTGELFF. The chain links TRBV6-2 or TRBV6-3 to TRBJ2-2; the D gene is possibly TRBD2 (5 bases). The CDR3 runs 13 residues. V was pared by 6 bases and J by 4 bases, with 9 bases between. Germline-derived CDR1 and CDR2 are MNHEY and SVGEGT.

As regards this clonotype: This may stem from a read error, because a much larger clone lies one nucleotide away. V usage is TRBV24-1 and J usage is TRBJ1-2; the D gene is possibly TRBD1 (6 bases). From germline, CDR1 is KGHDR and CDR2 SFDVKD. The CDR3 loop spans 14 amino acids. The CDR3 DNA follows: TGTGCCACCAGTGGGAGGACAGTGGAGTATGACTACACCTTC. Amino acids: CATSGRTVEYDYTF.

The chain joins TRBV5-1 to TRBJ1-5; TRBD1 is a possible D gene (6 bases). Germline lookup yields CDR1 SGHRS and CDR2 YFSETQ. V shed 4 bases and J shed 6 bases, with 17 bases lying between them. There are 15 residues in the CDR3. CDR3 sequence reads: CASSPFSGVSQPQHF. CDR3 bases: TGCGCCAGCAGCCCCTTCTCAGGGGTAAGTCAGCCCCAGCATTTT.

CDR3 sequence (DNA): TGCAGTGCCCCCCCGGGGGGGGGGGGCCAAGAGACCCAGTACTTC. It encodes CSAPPGGGGQETQYF. This rearrangement joins TRBV20-1 to TRBJ2-5, with TRBD2 identical over 8 bases. The CDR3 has 15 residues. The V gene end was trimmed by 6 bases and the J gene end by 1 base; junction bases not matched to a gene: 10. Per germline, CDR1 DFQATT and CDR2 SNEGSKA (reference sequence).

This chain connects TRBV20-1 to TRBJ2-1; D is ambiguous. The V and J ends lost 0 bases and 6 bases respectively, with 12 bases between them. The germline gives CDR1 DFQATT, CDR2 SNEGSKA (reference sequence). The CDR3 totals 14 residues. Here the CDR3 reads CSARDFWSSNEQFF. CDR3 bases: TGCAGTGCTAGAGATTTTTGGAGTAGCAATGAGCAGTTCTTC.

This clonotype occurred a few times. The CDR3 DNA reads as TGCAGTGCTAGAGGTCCTATACTTAGCACAGATACGCAGTATTTT. As protein: CSARGPILSTDTQYF. The chain combines TRBV20-1 with TRBJ2-3; no firm D call. Deletions cut 1 base from V and 0 bases from J, with 11 bases between. The CDR3 consists of 15 residues. CDR1 is DFQATT, CDR2 SNEGSKA, per germline (reference sequence).

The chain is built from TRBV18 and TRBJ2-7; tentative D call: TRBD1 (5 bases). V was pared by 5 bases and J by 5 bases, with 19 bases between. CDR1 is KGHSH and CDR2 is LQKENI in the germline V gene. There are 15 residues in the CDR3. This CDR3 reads CASSTGLSLSDEQYF. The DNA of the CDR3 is TGTGCCAGCTCAACAGGTCTTTCCCTATCGGACGAGCAGTACTTC. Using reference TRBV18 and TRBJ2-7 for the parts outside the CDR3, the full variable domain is NAGVMQNPRHLVRRRGQEARLRCSPMKGHSHVYWYRQLPEEGLKFMVYLQKENIIDESGMPKERFSAEFPKEGPSILRIQQVVRGDSAAYFCASSTGLSLSDEQYFGPGTRLTVT.

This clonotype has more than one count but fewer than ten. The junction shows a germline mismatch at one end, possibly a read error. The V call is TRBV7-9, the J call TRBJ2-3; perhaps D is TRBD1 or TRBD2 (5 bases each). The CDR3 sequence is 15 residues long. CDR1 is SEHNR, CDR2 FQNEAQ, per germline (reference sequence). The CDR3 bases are TGTGCCAGCACGTCCACCTGGGGACCCAAGGTTGTCGGAGATTTT. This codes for CASTSTWGPKVVGDF.

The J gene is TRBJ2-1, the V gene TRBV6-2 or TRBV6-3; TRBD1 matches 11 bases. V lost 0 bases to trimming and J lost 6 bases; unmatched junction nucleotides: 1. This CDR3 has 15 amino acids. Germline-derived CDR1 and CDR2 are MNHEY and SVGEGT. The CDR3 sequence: CASSYSGTGGNEQFF. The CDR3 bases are TGTGCCAGCAGTTACTCGGGGACAGGGGGCAATGAGCAGTTCTTC.

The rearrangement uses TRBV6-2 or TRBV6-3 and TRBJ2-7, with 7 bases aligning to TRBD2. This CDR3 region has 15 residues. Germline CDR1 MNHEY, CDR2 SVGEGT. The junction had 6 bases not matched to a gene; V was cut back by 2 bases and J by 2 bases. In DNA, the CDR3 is TGTGCCAGCAGTTACAGAGGGACTACCCCCTACGAGCAGTACTTC. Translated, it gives CASSYRGTTPYEQYF.

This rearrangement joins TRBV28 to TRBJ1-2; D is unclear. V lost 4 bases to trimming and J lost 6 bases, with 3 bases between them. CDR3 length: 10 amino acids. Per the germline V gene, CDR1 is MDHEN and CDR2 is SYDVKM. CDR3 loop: CASSSNGYTF. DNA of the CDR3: TGTGCCAGCAGTTCCAATGGCTACACCTTC.

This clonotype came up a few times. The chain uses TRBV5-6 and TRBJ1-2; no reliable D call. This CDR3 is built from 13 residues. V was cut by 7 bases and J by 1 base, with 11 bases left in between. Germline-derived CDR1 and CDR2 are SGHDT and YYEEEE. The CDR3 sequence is CASLGSLNYGYTF. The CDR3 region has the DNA TGTGCCAGCCTTGGGAGCCTTAACTATGGCTACACCTTC.

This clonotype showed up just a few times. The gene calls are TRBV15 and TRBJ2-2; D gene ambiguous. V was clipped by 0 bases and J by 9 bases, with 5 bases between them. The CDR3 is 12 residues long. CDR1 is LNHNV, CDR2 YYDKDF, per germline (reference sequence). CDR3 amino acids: CATSRDYRELFF. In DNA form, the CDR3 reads TGTGCCACCAGCAGAGATTACCGGGAGCTGTTTTTT.

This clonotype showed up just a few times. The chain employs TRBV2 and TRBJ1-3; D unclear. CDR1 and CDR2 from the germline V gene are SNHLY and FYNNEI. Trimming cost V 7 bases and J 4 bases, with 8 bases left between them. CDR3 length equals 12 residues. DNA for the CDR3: TGTGCCAGCAAGGTGGGGGGAAACACCATATATTTT. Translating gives CASKVGGNTIYF.

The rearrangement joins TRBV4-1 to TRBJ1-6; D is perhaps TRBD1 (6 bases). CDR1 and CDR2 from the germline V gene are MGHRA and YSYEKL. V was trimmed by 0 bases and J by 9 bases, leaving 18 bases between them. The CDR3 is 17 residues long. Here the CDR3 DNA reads TGCGCCAGCAGCCAAGATATTAGGCGGGAGGGGGTTTCACCCCTCCACTTT. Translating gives CASSQDIRREGVSPLHF.

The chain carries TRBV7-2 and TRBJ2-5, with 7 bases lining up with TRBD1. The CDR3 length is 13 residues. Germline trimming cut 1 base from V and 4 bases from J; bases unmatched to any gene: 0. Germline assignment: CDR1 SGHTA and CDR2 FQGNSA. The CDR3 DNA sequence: TGTGCCAGCAGCTTAGACAGGGGAGAGACCCAGTACTTC. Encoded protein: CASSLDRGETQYF.

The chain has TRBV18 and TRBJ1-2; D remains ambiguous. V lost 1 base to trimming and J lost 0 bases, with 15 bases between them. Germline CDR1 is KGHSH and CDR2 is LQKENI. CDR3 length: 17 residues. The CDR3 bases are TGTGCCAGCTCACCACTGAATCCAGGCGACCCTAACTATGGCTACACCTTC. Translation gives CASSPLNPGDPNYGYTF.

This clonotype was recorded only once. The CDR3 loop reads CASSRGGSSYEQYF. CDR3 sequence (DNA): TGTGCCAGCAGCCGGGGGGGCAGCTCCTACGAGCAGTACTTC. The V call is TRBV7-3, the J call TRBJ2-7; 8 positions match TRBD2. Trimming cost V 5 bases and J 0 bases; bases outside gene matches: 3. The CDR3 spans 14 residues. The germline V gene has CDR1 SGHTA and CDR2 FQGTGA.

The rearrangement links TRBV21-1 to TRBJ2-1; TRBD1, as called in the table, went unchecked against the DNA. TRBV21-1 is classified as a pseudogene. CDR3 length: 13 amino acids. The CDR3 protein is CASSRGGESEQFF. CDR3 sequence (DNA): TGTGCCAGCAGCCGCGGGGGCGAAAGTGAGCAGTTCTTC.

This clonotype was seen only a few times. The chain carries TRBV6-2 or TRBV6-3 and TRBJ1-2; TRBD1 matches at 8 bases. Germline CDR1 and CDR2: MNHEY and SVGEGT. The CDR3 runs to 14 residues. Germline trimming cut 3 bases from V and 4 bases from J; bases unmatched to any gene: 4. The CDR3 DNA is TGTGCCAGCAGTTATACGACAGGGGCCTATGGCTACACCTTC. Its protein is CASSYTTGAYGYTF.

CDR3 residues: CASSYSEHTEAFF. CDR3 DNA sequence: TGTGCCAGCAGTTACTCGGAACACACTGAAGCTTTCTTT. The rearrangement joins TRBV6-5 to TRBJ1-1; D is unclear. Germline V lookup: CDR1 MNHEY, CDR2 SVGAGI. V lost 0 bases and J 3 bases, leaving 5 bases between the germline ends. CDR3 length: 13 residues.

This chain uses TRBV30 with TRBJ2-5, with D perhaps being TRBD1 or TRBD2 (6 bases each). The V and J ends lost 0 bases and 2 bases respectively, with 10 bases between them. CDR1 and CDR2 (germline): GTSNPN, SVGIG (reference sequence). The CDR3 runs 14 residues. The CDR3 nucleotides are TGTGCCTGGAGTGTAGGAGGGACACAAGAGACCCAGTACTTC. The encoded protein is CAWSVGGTQETQYF.

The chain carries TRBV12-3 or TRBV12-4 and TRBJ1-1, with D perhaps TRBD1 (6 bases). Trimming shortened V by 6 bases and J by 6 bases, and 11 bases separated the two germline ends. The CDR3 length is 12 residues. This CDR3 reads CASRNRVSEAFF. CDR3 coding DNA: TGTGCCAGCAGAAACAGGGTCTCTGAAGCTTTCTTT.